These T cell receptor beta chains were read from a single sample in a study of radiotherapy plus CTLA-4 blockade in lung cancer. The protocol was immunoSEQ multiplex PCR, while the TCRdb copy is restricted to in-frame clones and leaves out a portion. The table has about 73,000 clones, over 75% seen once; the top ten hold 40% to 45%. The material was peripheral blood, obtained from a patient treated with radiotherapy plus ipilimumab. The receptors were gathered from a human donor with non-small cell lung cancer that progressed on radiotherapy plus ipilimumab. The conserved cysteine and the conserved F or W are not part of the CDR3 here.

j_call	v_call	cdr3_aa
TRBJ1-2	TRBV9	ASSGDRSYNYGYT
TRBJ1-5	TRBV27	ASSLAGGNQPQH
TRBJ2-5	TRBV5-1	ASSFVGGPGETQY
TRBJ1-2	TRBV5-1	ASSLPPGGDT
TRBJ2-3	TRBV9	ASSVESGADTQY
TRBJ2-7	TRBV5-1	ASRMGQGRNYEQY
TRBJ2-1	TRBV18	ASSPSASGSNEQF
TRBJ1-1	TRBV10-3	AIRPGPGTEAF
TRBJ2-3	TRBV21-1	ASRTLRHPGNTDTQY
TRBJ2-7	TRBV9	ASSVEQGTYEQY